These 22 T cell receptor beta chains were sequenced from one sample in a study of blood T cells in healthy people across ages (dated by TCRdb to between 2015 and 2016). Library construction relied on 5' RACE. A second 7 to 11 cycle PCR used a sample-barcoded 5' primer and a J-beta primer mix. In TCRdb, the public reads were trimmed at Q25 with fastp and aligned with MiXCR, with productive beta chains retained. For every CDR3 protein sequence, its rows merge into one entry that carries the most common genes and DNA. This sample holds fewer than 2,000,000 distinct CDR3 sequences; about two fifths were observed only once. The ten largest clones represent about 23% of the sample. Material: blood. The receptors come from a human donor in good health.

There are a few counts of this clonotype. This chain's CDR3 is CASSLLPDTYEQYF. Written as DNA, the CDR3 is TGCGCCAGCAGCTTGCTTCCTGATACCTACGAGCAGTACTTC. The V gene is TRBV5-1, the J gene TRBJ2-7; D remains unclear. V shed 1 base and J shed 2 bases, with 10 bases lying between them. From germline, CDR1 is SGHRS and CDR2 YFSETQ. CDR3 length: 14 amino acids.

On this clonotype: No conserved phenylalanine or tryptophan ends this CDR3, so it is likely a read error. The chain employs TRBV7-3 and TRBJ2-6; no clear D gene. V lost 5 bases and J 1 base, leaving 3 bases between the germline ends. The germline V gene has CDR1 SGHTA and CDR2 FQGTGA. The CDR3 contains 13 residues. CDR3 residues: CASSPSGANVLTY. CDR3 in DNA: TGTGCCAGCAGCCCATCTGGGGCCAACGTCCTGACTTAC.

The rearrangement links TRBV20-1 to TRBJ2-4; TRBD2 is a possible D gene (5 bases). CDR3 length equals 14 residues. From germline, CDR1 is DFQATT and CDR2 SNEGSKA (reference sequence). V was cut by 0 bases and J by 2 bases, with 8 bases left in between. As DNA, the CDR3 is TGCAGTGCTAGAGACCCTAGCTCCAAAAACATTCAGTACTTC. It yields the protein CSARDPSSKNIQYF.

CDR3 nucleotide sequence: TGTGCCAGCAGTGAGGGGGTAGGGGGAAGGGATCAGCCCCAGCATTTT. It codes for CASSEGVGGRDQPQHF. The chain uses TRBV6-1 and TRBJ1-5; tentatively, D is TRBD1 (6 bases). V lost 3 bases to trimming and J lost 5 bases, with 17 bases between them. This CDR3 comprises 16 residues. Germline V gene data show CDR1 as MNHNS and CDR2 as SASEGT.

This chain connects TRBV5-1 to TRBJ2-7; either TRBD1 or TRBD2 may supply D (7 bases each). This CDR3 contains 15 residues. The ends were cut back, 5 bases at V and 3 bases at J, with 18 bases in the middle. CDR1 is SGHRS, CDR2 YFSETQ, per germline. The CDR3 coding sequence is TGCGCCAGCAGACTTACCACAGGGGAGGGCTACGAGCAGTACTTC. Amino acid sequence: CASRLTTGEGYEQYF.

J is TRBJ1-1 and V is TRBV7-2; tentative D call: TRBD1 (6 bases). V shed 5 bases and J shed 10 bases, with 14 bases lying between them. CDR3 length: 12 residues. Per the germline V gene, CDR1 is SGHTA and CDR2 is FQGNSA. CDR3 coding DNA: TGTGCCAGCAGCCCAAACAGGGTCAGAGCTTTCTTT. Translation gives CASSPNRVRAFF. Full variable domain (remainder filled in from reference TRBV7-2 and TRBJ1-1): GAGVSQSPSNKVTEKGKDVELRCDPISGHTALYWYRQSLGQGLEFLIYFQGNSAPDKSGLPSDRFSAERTGGSVSTLTIQRTQQEDSAVYLCASSPNRVRAFFGQGTRLTVV.

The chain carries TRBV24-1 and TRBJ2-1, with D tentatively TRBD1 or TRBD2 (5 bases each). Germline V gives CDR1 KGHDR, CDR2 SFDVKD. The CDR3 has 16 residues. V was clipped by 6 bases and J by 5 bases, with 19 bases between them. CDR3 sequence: CATSLGDGLLNNEQFF. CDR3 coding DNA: TGTGCCACCAGTTTAGGGGACGGTCTATTAAACAATGAGCAGTTCTTC.

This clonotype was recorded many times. This CDR3 reads CAIRSTGTGKETQYF. The CDR3 DNA reads as TGTGCCATCAGGTCTACTGGGACAGGGAAAGAGACCCAGTACTTC. The V and J genes are TRBV10-3 and TRBJ2-5; 9 bases map to TRBD1. The CDR3 runs to 15 residues. CDR1 is ENHRY, CDR2 SYGVKD, per germline. V gave up 6 bases and J gave up 3 bases; unmatched junction bases: 8.

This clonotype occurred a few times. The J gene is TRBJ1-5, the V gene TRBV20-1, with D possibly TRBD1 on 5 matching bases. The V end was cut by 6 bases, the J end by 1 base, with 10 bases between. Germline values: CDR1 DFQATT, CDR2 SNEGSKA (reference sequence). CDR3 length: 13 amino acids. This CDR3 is CSARDPSNQPQHF. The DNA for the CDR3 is TGCAGTGCCAGGGACCCAAGCAATCAGCCCCAGCATTTT.

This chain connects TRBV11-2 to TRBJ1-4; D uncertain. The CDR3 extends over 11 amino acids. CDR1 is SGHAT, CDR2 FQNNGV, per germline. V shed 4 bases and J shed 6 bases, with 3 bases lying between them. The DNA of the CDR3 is TGTGCCAGCAGCTACTATGAAAAACTGTTTTTT. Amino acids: CASSYYEKLFF. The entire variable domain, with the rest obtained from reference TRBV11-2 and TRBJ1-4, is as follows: EAGVAQSPRYKIIEKRQSVAFWCNPISGHATLYWYQQILGQGPKLLIQFQNNGVVDDSQLPKDRFSAERLKGVDSTLKIQPAKLEDSAVYLCASSYYEKLFFGSGTQLSVL.

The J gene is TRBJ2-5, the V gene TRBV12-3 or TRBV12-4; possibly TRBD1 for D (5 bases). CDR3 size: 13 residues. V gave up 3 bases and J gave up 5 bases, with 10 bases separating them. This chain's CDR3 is CASSLSGIETQYF. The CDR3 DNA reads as TGTGCCAGCAGTTTGTCAGGGATCGAGACCCAGTACTTC.

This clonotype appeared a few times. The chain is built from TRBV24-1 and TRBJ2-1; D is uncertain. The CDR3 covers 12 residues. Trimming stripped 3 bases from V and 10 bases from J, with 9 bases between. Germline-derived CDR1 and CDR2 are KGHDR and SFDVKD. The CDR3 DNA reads TGTGCCACCAGTGATCCTCCTGGAGAGCAGTTCTTC. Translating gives CATSDPPGEQFF.

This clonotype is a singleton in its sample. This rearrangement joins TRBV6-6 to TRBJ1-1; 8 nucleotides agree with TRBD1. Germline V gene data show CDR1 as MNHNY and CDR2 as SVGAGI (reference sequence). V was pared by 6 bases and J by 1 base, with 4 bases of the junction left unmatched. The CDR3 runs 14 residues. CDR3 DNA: TGTGCCAGCAGAAAGGGACAGGAGAACACTGAAGCTTTCTTT. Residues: CASRKGQENTEAFF.

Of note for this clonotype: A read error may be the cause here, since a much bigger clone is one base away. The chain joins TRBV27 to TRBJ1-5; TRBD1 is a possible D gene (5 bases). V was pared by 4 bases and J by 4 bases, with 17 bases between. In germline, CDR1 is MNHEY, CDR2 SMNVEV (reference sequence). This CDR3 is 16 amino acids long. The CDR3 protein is CASSSYPTEGNQPQHF. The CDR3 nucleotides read TGTGCCAGCAGTTCGTATCCTACAGAGGGGAATCAGCCCCAGCATTTT.

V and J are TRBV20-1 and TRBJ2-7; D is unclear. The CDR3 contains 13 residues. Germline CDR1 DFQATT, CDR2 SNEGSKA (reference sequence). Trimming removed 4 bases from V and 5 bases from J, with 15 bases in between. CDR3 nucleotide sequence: TGCAGTGCTATTCAGCCACCTCAGGACGAGCAGTACTTC. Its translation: CSAIQPPQDEQYF.

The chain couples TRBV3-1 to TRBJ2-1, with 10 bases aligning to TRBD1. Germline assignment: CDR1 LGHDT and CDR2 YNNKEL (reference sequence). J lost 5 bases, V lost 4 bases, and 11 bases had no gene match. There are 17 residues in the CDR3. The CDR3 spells CASSPVGDRGRDNEQFF. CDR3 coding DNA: TGTGCCAGCAGCCCGGTAGGGGACAGGGGACGGGACAATGAGCAGTTCTTC.

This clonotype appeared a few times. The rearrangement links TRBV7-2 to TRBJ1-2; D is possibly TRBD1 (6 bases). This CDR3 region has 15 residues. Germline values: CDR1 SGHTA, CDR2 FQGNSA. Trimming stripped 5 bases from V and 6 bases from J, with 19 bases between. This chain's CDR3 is CASSPQGYAGDGYTF. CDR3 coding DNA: TGTGCCAGCAGCCCCCAGGGGTATGCTGGTGATGGCTACACCTTC.

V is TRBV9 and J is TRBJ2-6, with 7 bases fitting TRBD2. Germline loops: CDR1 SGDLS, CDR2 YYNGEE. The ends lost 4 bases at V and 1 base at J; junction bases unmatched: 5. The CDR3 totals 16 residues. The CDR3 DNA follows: TGTGCCAGCAGCTTCCCCGGGAGGTCTGGGGCCAACGTCCTGACTTTC. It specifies CASSFPGRSGANVLTF.

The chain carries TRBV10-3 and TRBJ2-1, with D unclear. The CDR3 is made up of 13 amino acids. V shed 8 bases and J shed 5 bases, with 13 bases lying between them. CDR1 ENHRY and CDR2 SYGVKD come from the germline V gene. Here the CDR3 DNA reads TGTGCCATCGGGGAAAGACGTAACAATGAGCAGTTCTTC. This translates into CAIGERRNNEQFF.

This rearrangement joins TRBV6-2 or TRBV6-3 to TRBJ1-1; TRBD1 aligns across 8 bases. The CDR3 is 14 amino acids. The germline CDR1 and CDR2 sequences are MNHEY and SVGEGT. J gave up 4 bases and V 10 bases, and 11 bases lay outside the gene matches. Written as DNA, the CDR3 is TGTGCCAACAGCATCACAGGGGGGTTCACTGAAGCTTTCTTT. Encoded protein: CANSITGGFTEAFF.

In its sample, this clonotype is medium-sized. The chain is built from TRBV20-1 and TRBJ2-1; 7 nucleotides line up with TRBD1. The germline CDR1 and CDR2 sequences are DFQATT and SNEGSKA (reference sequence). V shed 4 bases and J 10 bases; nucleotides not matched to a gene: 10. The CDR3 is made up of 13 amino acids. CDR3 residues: CSATKHTGAEQFF. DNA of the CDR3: TGCAGTGCTACCAAACATACAGGGGCCGAGCAGTTCTTC.

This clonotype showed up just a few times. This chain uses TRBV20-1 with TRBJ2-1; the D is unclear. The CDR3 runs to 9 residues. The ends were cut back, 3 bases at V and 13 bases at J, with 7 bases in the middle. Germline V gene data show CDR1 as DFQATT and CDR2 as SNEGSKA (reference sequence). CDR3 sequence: CSASPLQFF. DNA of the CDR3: TGCAGTGCTAGTCCTCTTCAGTTCTTC.